These 30 T cell receptor beta chains share one sample of origin, sequenced in a study of CD8+ T cells in alopecia areata. RNA was isolated and reverse transcribed to cDNA, the sequencing template. TCRdb's copy holds only in-frame clones and misses some; the assay was immunoSEQ multiplex PCR. In the table there are tens of thousands of clones, roughly 53% of which are singletons. The sequenced sample consisted of NKG2D-high CD8+ T cells sorted from blood. These receptors were obtained from a human donor with alopecia areata.

The chain combines TRBV28 with TRBJ2-1; the match to TRBD1 covers 8 bases. The V and J ends lost 3 bases and 7 bases, in that order; junction bases with no gene match: 8. Germline CDR1 is MDHEN and CDR2 is SYDVKM. The CDR3 runs to 15 residues. The CDR3 DNA reads TGTGCCAGCAGTTTGATAAGGACAGGGTCGAATGAGCAGTTCTTC. The encoded protein is CASSLIRTGSNEQFF. The full variable domain, with the rest looked up from reference TRBV28 and TRBJ2-1, is DVKVTQSSRYLVKRTGEKVFLECVQDMDHENMFWYRQDPGLGLRLIYFSYDVKMKEKGDIPEGYSVSREKKERFSLILESASTNQTSMYLCASSLIRTGSNEQFFGPGTRLTVL.

This chain links TRBV9 with TRBJ2-7, with D unresolved. CDR1 SGDLS and CDR2 YYNGEE come from the germline V gene. The CDR3 contains 13 residues. Trimming took off 5 bases at V and 1 base at J, with 10 bases between the two ends. The CDR3 here is CASRAPGSYEQYF. The DNA of the CDR3 is TGTGCCAGCAGGGCCCCAGGATCCTACGAGCAGTACTTC.

The gene calls are TRBV7-9 and TRBJ2-7; D remains ambiguous. V dropped 0 bases and J dropped 2 bases, with 2 bases sitting between them. The CDR3 extends over 12 amino acids. Germline CDR1 and CDR2: SEHNR and FQNEAQ (reference sequence). The DNA of the CDR3 is TGTGCCAGCAGCTTAGCCCCCTACGAGCAGTACTTC. Its translation: CASSLAPYEQYF. The entire variable domain, with the rest obtained from reference TRBV7-9 and TRBJ2-7, is as follows: DTGVSQNPRHKITKRGQNVTFRCDPISEHNRLYWYRQTLGQGPEFLTYFQNEAQLEKSRLLSDRFSAERPKGSFSTLEIQRTEQGDSAMYLCASSLAPYEQYFGPGTRLTVT.

J is TRBJ2-7 and V is TRBV7-6, with 7 bases identical to TRBD2. This CDR3 is 14 amino acids long. J gave up 2 bases and V 1 base, and 2 bases lay outside the gene matches. Germline-derived CDR1 and CDR2 are SGHVS and FNYEAQ. In DNA form, the CDR3 reads TGTGCCAGCAGCTTAGGTGCGGGGGCCTACGAGCAGTACTTC. Its translation is CASSLGAGAYEQYF.

A few counts support this clone. The chain combines TRBV27 with TRBJ2-7, with D perhaps matching TRBD1 (6 bases). V was cut by 2 bases and J by 3 bases, with 11 bases left in between. CDR1 and CDR2 (germline): MNHEY, SMNVEV (reference sequence). The CDR3 has 14 amino acids. The CDR3: CASSLGTGYYEQYF. The CDR3 coding sequence is TGTGCCAGCAGTTTAGGTACAGGGTACTACGAGCAGTACTTC.

The rearrangement links TRBV6-5 to TRBJ1-4; D remains ambiguous. The CDR3 covers 15 residues. Germline-derived CDR1 and CDR2 are MNHEY and SVGAGI. V lost 0 bases, J lost 0 bases, and 5 bases lay in between. Written as DNA, the CDR3 is TGTGCCAGCAGTTACTCGGGTGCAACTAATGAAAAACTGTTTTTT. It translates to CASSYSGATNEKLFF.

This clone was detected once. The chain links TRBV6-5 to TRBJ2-7; perhaps TRBD1 as D (6 bases). Germline assignment: CDR1 MNHEY and CDR2 SVGAGI. V was trimmed by 5 bases and J by 3 bases, leaving 17 bases between them. The CDR3 has 15 amino acids. The CDR3: CASSLTGSPGYEQYF. As DNA, the CDR3 is TGTGCCAGCAGTCTTACAGGGTCCCCCGGCTACGAGCAGTACTTC.

The count of this clone is one. CDR3 sequence reads: CASSQGPGWGLRDTQYF. The CDR3 nucleotides read TGCGCCAGCAGCCAAGGTCCGGGTTGGGGGCTGAGAGATACGCAGTATTTT. This chain links TRBV4-3 with TRBJ2-3; a possible D gene is TRBD1 (6 bases). The CDR3 totals 17 residues. Germline CDR1 and CDR2: LGHNA and YSLEER. The V and J ends lost 1 base and 5 bases respectively, with 19 bases between them.

The chain uses TRBV7-6 and TRBJ2-4; perhaps TRBD2 as D (5 bases). V lost 1 base, J lost 6 bases, and 13 bases lay in between. Per germline, CDR1 SGHVS and CDR2 FNYEAQ. The CDR3 contains 15 residues. In DNA, the CDR3 is TGTGCCAGCAGCTTAGACCCGGGATTATCAAACATTCAGTACTTC. It translates to CASSLDPGLSNIQYF. Drawing the rest from reference TRBV7-6 and TRBJ2-4, the complete variable domain is GAGVSQSPRYKVTKRGQDVALRCDPISGHVSLYWYRQALGQGPEFLTYFNYEAQQDKSGLPNDRFSAERPEGSISTLTIQRTEQRDSAMYRCASSLDPGLSNIQYFGAGTRLSVL.

The J gene is TRBJ2-7, the V gene TRBV4-3; weak D call: TRBD1 (6 bases). Trimming pared 2 bases from V and 3 bases from J, leaving 20 bases between. Germline assignment: CDR1 LGHNA and CDR2 YSLEER. The CDR3 spans 17 residues. CDR3 residues: CASSQRTGTNAGYEQYF. CDR3 in DNA: TGCGCCAGCAGCCAACGTACCGGGACAAATGCGGGCTACGAGCAGTACTTC.

The V gene is TRBV9, the J gene TRBJ2-7, with D uncertain. Trimming pared 0 bases from V and 0 bases from J, leaving 10 bases between. Germline V gives CDR1 SGDLS, CDR2 YYNGEE. This CDR3 contains 15 residues. In nucleotides, the CDR3 is TGTGCCAGCAGCGTAGGTTGGGCGAGCTCCTACGAGCAGTACTTC. Translating it yields CASSVGWASSYEQYF.

J is TRBJ2-1 and V is TRBV27; D is unresolved. The CDR3 sequence is 15 residues long. Looked up from germline, CDR1 is MNHEY and CDR2 is SMNVEV (reference sequence). V was pared by 2 bases and J by 5 bases, with 13 bases between. The CDR3 DNA follows: TGTGCCAGCAGTTTAAGTTTTCGAGCAAACAATGAGCAGTTCTTC. Its protein is CASSLSFRANNEQFF.

The chain carries TRBV11-2 and TRBJ2-3; D is perhaps TRBD2 (5 bases). CDR1 is SGHAT, CDR2 FQNNGV, per germline. The CDR3 is 15 amino acids. The ends were cut back, 3 bases at V and 6 bases at J, with 16 bases in the middle. The CDR3 DNA reads as TGTGCCAGCAGCTTCCGCCTGGACTCGGCGGATACGCAGTATTTT. It translates to CASSFRLDSADTQYF.

This clone is a singleton in its sample. This sequence joins TRBV11-2 and TRBJ1-1; D might be TRBD1 (5 bases). The ends were cut back, 3 bases at V and 3 bases at J, with 8 bases in the middle. Germline CDR1 and CDR2: SGHAT and FQNNGV. This CDR3 spans 13 amino acids. The CDR3 DNA sequence: TGTGCCAGCAGCTTCGACAGCCACACTGAAGCTTTCTTT. Translation gives CASSFDSHTEAFF.

The rearrangement joins TRBV2 to TRBJ2-7, with 7 nucleotides matching TRBD2. CDR3 length: 19 residues. CDR1 is SNHLY and CDR2 is FYNNEI in the germline V gene. Trimming took 0 bases from V and 4 from J; bases not matched to a gene: 18. The CDR3 nucleotides are TGTGCCAGCAGTGAAGCGCTTGGGGGAGGGGACCCGAGGCCTTACGAGCAGTACTTC. Protein: CASSEALGGGDPRPYEQYF.

The V gene is TRBV7-2, the J gene TRBJ2-2; a possible D gene is TRBD1 (5 bases). The germline V and J ends were trimmed by 5 bases and 4 bases, with 17 bases remaining between them. This CDR3 spans 16 amino acids. Germline-derived CDR1 and CDR2 are SGHTA and FQGNSA. CDR3 sequence reads: CASSPDTYRPTGELFF. The DNA of the CDR3 is TGTGCCAGCAGCCCGGACACCTATCGACCCACCGGGGAGCTGTTTTTT.

The chain joins TRBV7-8 to TRBJ1-5, with 8 bases identical to TRBD1. CDR1 and CDR2 from the germline V gene are SGHVS and FQNEAQ. Trimming took 0 bases from V and 11 from J; bases not matched to a gene: 12. This CDR3 is 16 amino acids long. The DNA of the CDR3 is TGTGCCAGCAGCTTAGCTCGGACAGGGACATGGGGGGCCCAGCATTTT. This translates into CASSLARTGTWGAQHF.

This clone appeared once. The V call is TRBV2, the J call TRBJ1-1, with unresolved D. CDR1 SNHLY and CDR2 FYNNEI come from the germline V gene. The germline V and J ends were trimmed by 6 bases and 8 bases, with 7 bases remaining between them. The CDR3 length is 10 residues. The CDR3 nucleotides are TGTGCCAGCAGGGGCCCGGAAGCTTTCTTT. Protein sequence: CASRGPEAFF.

The chain has TRBV5-1 and TRBJ1-4, with D maybe TRBD1 (5 bases). The CDR3 totals 13 residues. The germline V gene encodes CDR1 SGHRS and CDR2 YFSETQ. V gave up 4 bases and J gave up 6 bases, with 10 bases separating them. Written as DNA, the CDR3 is TGCGCCAGCAGCCAGGGTTTGCATGAAAAACTGTTTTTT. Translated: CASSQGLHEKLFF.

The rearrangement uses TRBV14 and TRBJ1-2; a possible D gene is TRBD1 (5 bases). The CDR3 consists of 17 residues. Germline lookup yields CDR1 SGHDN and CDR2 FVKESK. Trimming left V 0 bases short and J 2 bases short, with 16 bases between. CDR3 coding DNA: TGTGCCAGCAGCCAAGAGGTAAAAGGGGAAGTGAACTATGGCTACACCTTC. Amino acid sequence: CASSQEVKGEVNYGYTF.

The sample holds a few counts of this clone. The chain has TRBV7-7 and TRBJ2-1; tentatively, D is TRBD1 (5 bases). The CDR3 runs to 13 residues. The germline gives CDR1 SSHAT, CDR2 FNYEAQ (reference sequence). Trimming shortened V by 2 bases and J by 7 bases, and 9 bases separated the two germline ends. The DNA for the CDR3 is TGTGCCAGCAGCTTAACTGGGGCTAATGAGCAGTTCTTC. This gives the protein CASSLTGANEQFF. Looking up the rest from reference TRBV7-7 and TRBJ2-1 gives the full variable domain: GAGVSQSPRYKVTKRGQDVTLRCDPISSHATLYWYQQALGQGPEFLTYFNYEAQPDKSGLPSDRFSAERPEGSISTLTIQRTEQRDSAMYRCASSLTGANEQFFGPGTRLTVL.

The CDR3 is CSVVTRDGYTF. The CDR3 DNA reads as TGCAGCGTTGTAACCAGGGATGGCTACACCTTC. V gene TRBV29-1 combines with J gene TRBJ1-2, with TRBD1 as a possible D gene (5 bases). V was shortened by 4 bases and J by 6 bases, with 9 bases between the two germline ends. The CDR3 covers 11 residues. Germline V gene sequence: CDR1 SQVTM, CDR2 ANQGSEA. Full variable domain (outside the CDR3, taken from reference TRBV29-1 and TRBJ1-2): SAVISQKPSRDICQRGTSLTIQCQVDSQVTMMFWYRQQPGQSLTLIATANQGSEATYESGFVIDKFPISRPNLTFSTLTVSNMSPEDSSIYLCSVVTRDGYTFGSGTRLTVV.

The chain employs TRBV5-6 and TRBJ2-6; no clear D gene. Germline-derived CDR1 and CDR2 are SGHDT and YYEEEE. CDR3 size: 15 residues. V was clipped by 4 bases and J by 1 base, with 9 bases between them. The CDR3: CASSPPLSGANVLTF. In DNA form, the CDR3 reads TGTGCCAGCAGCCCACCTCTTTCTGGGGCCAACGTCCTGACTTTC.

This chain links TRBV5-4 with TRBJ2-1; perhaps TRBD2 as D (5 bases). V was cut by 4 bases and J by 3 bases, with 11 bases left in between. Germline V lookup: CDR1 SGHNT, CDR2 YYREEE (reference sequence). This CDR3 comprises 14 residues. CDR3 region: CASSPRDIYNEQFF. In DNA, the CDR3 is TGTGCCAGCAGCCCCCGGGATATCTACAATGAGCAGTTCTTC.

In this sample, this clone turned up once. The V and J genes are TRBV19 and TRBJ2-7; 8 bases agree with TRBD2. The CDR3 is 14 residues long. The germline gives CDR1 LNHDA, CDR2 SQIVND (reference sequence). J gave up 5 bases and V 4 bases, and 7 bases lay outside the gene matches. The CDR3 nucleotides read TGTGCCAGTAGTAGCGCGGCGGGAGGCCACGAGCAGTACTTC. Translation: CASSSAAGGHEQYF.

The chain employs TRBV6-6 and TRBJ2-7; possibly TRBD2 for D (6 bases). V gave up 0 bases and J gave up 3 bases, with 12 bases separating them. CDR1 and CDR2 from the germline V gene are MNHNY and SVGAGI (reference sequence). The CDR3 loop spans 15 amino acids. The CDR3 here is CASSYSSGGNYEQYF. DNA for the CDR3: TGTGCCAGCAGTTACTCTTCAGGAGGGAACTACGAGCAGTACTTC.

This clone was observed a few times. This chain connects TRBV28 to TRBJ2-3; TRBD2 might be the D (6 bases). CDR1 MDHEN and CDR2 SYDVKM come from the germline V gene. The V gene lost 1 base and the J gene lost 4 bases, with 12 bases spanning the gap. This CDR3 has 15 amino acids. The CDR3, as DNA: TGTGCCAGCAGTTTATCGGGGGTAGGACCAGATACGCAGTATTTT. Translation: CASSLSGVGPDTQYF. The full variable domain, with the rest looked up from reference TRBV28 and TRBJ2-3, is DVKVTQSSRYLVKRTGEKVFLECVQDMDHENMFWYRQDPGLGLRLIYFSYDVKMKEKGDIPEGYSVSREKKERFSLILESASTNQTSMYLCASSLSGVGPDTQYFGPGTRLTVL.

The chain employs TRBV7-9 and TRBJ2-5, with D tentatively TRBD2 (6 bases). TRBJ2-7 explains the end of the DNA better; the J call may be wrong. The CDR3 extends over 13 amino acids. Germline assignment: CDR1 SEHNR and CDR2 FQNEAQ (reference sequence). The CDR3, as DNA: TGTGCCAGCAGCTTGGGACTCCGCTACGAGCAGTACTTC. Residues: CASSLGLRYEQYF.

This clone has just a few counts. J is TRBJ2-5 and V is TRBV19; no definite D call. Trimming cost V 1 base and J 5 bases, with 8 bases left between them. This CDR3 is 13 amino acids long. Germline values: CDR1 LNHDA, CDR2 SQIVND (reference sequence). The CDR3 spells CASSIVVRETQYF. The CDR3 DNA follows: TGTGCCAGTAGTATAGTAGTCCGGGAGACCCAGTACTTC.

This clone has more than one count but fewer than ten. This chain uses TRBV5-8 with TRBJ2-4; tentatively, D is TRBD2 (6 bases). The CDR3 has 13 amino acids. V lost 0 bases and J lost 8, with 9 bases in between. Germline CDR1 is SGHTS and CDR2 is YDEGEE. CDR3 loop: CASSLVWGDIQYF. CDR3 sequence (DNA): TGTGCCAGCAGCTTGGTCTGGGGGGACATTCAGTACTTC. Looking up the rest from reference TRBV5-8 and TRBJ2-4 gives the full variable domain: EAGVTQSPTHLIKTRGQQATLRCSPISGHTSVYWYQQALGLGLQFLLWYDEGEERNRGNFPPRFSGRQFPNYSSELNVNALELEDSALYLCASSLVWGDIQYFGAGTRLSVL.